This record looks at one T cell receptor (beta chain) sequence and its context. In its sample, this clone was seen a few times. Its antigen target is currently unknown. It has no much larger one-base neighbor in the sample; base qualities were not kept. The germline V gene yields SGHAT for CDR1 and FQNNGV for CDR2. The CDR3 measures 14 amino acids from cysteine to phenylalanine. The sequence is cut down to CDR3 DNA, 42 bases in frame from base 1. Ends trimmed: V by 5 bases, J by 9 bases; bases unmatched to a gene: 8. This sample is part of a study of shared clonotypes between healthy human individuals (dated by TCRdb to between 2020 and 2021). About the investigation overall: The cohort comprised a couple of women and a few men aged 18 to 49 years. Per donor, three plates each were used for CD4 naive and CD4 memory, two for CD8 naive, and one for CD8 memory. Blood TCR repertoires of a handful of healthy adults were deeply sequenced to estimate repertoire size and the extent of clonotype sharing between individuals. To increase sequencing depth and limit assay-specific biases, different laboratories used diverse techniques to prepare libraries and sequence TCR repertoires. Per donor, leukapheresis produced somewhere between about 0.8 and 9 billion PBMCs.

Healthy HIV-negative adults with no recently reported acute infections or vaccinations were included as donors. Every donor was a Caucasian adult residing in Nashville, Tennessee, USA. CD4+ T cells were enriched through magnetic negative selection, after which naive cells were positively selected on CD45RA and the remaining negative fraction served as the memory subset. Blood was collected by leukapheresis, and PBMCs were isolated by Ficoll-Histopaque density gradient centrifugation and then cryopreserved in liquid nitrogen vapor phase. Analytical flow cytometry was used to check the purity and quantity of every magnetically sorted T cell population. From each sorted fraction, genomic DNA was isolated and quantified by UV absorbance on a Nanodrop 2000c. The research as a whole found: Sampling was limited to blood, and TCR repertoires in tissue likely differ from TCR repertoires in blood. The small number of donors limited the genetic and exposure-history diversity represented. Estimated clonotype richness was generally larger for naive than for memory subsets. Approximately 5% of naive CD4, 3.5% of naive CD8, roughly 2.4% of memory CD4, and less than 0.45% of memory CD8 clonotypes were shared across several donors. Based on pairwise subsampling, the degree of clonotype sharing among donors was expected to be affected by sequencing depth. Even with the large sequencing depth, rarefaction of the sorted-subset datasets indicated that sequencing was incomplete. Compared with non-shared clonotypes, the clonotypes found in all four sorted-subset donors had higher generation probabilities.

Using the deep immunoSEQ assay, TCR CDR3 regions were amplified from genomic DNA by multiplex PCR. Genomic DNA extracted from each cell subset was distributed evenly over all wells of several immunoSEQ 96-well plates, and each plate served as one replicate. Each replicate PCR for sorted subsets received 200 ng genomic DNA, equal to about 30,000 T cell genomes. The purified libraries were quantified using a Qubit 3.0 fluorometer, sized with a Bioanalyzer 2100, and then quantified again using the KAPA Library Quantification kit. Every immunoSEQ 96-well plate was sequenced on a separate single-read 150-cycle Illumina NextSeq 550 flow cell. In the paper's pipeline: The immunoSEQ output contained only junctional sequences without quality scores, so filtering could not match that applied to full-length reads. To assign V/J genes and CDR3, sequences were annotated against IMGT germline references using PyIR, a Python wrapper for IgBLAST v1.9. Any read was removed if the V/J assignment was weak (E-value above 1e-6), the CDR3 was missing, or the read contained stop codons, out-of-frame junctions, or ambiguous translated residues. V3J clonotypes were defined as sequences sharing the same inferred V gene, J gene, and CDR3 amino acid sequence. To compute the percentage overlap between repertoires, the number of shared unique clonotypes was divided by the size of the smaller repertoire. Repertoire richness was assessed with RTK rarefaction, the Chao1 estimator, and Recon v2.1 estimates of unobserved clonotypes. For all TCRbeta clonotypes obtained by the gDNA method from a handful of donors, generation probabilities were computed with OLGA. TCRdb provides this immuneACCESS table in a form limited to in-frame rearrangements. Some clones are lacking; in checked studies, under half of them reflect an unresolved V gene, and why the rest are absent is not known. The DNA gave D and trimming, while V, J and clone size come from that table. This sample holds hundreds of thousands of clones; 74% were observed only once. Roughly 1.7% of the sample is held by the ten biggest clonotypes.

The V and J segments used are TRBV11-2 and TRBJ2-5, with TRBD2 identical over 11 junction bases. The sample taken for sequencing was memory CD4+ T cells sorted from blood. The cell subset or site label here, explained by the study, means: CD45RA-negative fraction. The clonotype comes from a woman in her thirties in good health. CDR3 loop: CASSPGTSGAAQYF. At the DNA level, the sequence is TGTGCCAGCAGCCCGGGGACTAGCGGCGCGGCCCAGTACTTC. Outside the CDR3, residues come from the reference TRBV11-2 and TRBJ2-5 proteins, so the full variable domain is: EAGVAQSPRYKIIEKRQSVAFWCNPISGHATLYWYQQILGQGPKLLIQFQNNGVVDDSQLPKDRFSAERLKGVDSTLKIQPAKLEDSAVYLCASSPGTSGAAQYFGPGTRLLVL.